Each of the 29 T cell receptor beta chains below was sequenced from the same sample in a study of beta chain features in type 1 diabetes. No cognate antigen is known for these TCRs. Whole-study findings and limits: Patients with Type 1 diabetes showed moderately but significantly shorter TCRB CDR3s in all four CD4+ subsets.

Expressed TCRB transcripts were sequenced, since all the RNA that had been isolated was reverse transcribed. Produced via immunoSEQ multiplex PCR; TCRdb's table is partial and in-frame only. Here the sample spans 300,000 to 350,000 clones, around 9.3% being singletons. Sequences were obtained from central memory CD4+ T cells from blood. Receptors were obtained from a man aged 25 to 45 with type 1 diabetes.

This chain uses TRBV7-9 with TRBJ2-5, with 12 bases lining up with TRBD2. V shed 5 bases, J shed 3 bases, and the junction held 10 bases outside the gene matches. The CDR3 length is 17 residues. CDR1 is SEHNR and CDR2 is FQNEAQ in the germline V gene (reference sequence). This CDR3 is CASSRPTSGGPEETQYF. The CDR3 bases are TGTGCCAGCAGCCGACCTACTAGCGGGGGGCCCGAAGAGACCCAGTACTTC.

This clone came up a few times. The chain joins TRBV2 to TRBJ1-3; D unresolved. The CDR3 length is 15 residues. From germline, CDR1 is SNHLY and CDR2 FYNNEI. Trimming left V 1 base short and J 1 base short, with 8 bases between. The DNA of the CDR3 is TGTGCCAGCAGTGAAGAAACAGCTTCTGGAAACACCATATATTTT. Encoded protein: CASSEETASGNTIYF.

This clone has only a few counts. CDR3: CASRYGYTEAFF. The CDR3 nucleotides are TGTGCCAGCAGATACGGATACACTGAAGCTTTCTTT. J is TRBJ1-1 and V is TRBV28, with D hard to call. This CDR3 is built from 12 residues. Trimming stripped 6 bases from V and 3 bases from J, with 8 bases between. The germline V gene has CDR1 MDHEN and CDR2 SYDVKM. Supplemented by reference TRBV28 and TRBJ1-1, the full variable domain reads DVKVTQSSRYLVKRTGEKVFLECVQDMDHENMFWYRQDPGLGLRLIYFSYDVKMKEKGDIPEGYSVSREKKERFSLILESASTNQTSMYLCASRYGYTEAFFGQGTRLTVV.

There are a few counts of this clone. V and J are TRBV5-8 and TRBJ2-5, with D possibly TRBD2 on 6 matching bases. Trimming took 0 bases from V and 2 from J, leaving 17 bases between them. Germline V gene sequence: CDR1 SGHTS, CDR2 YDEGEE. This CDR3 region has 17 residues. The CDR3 coding sequence is TGTGCCAGCAGCTTGGGTGCCGGCGGGGCAGAGCAAGAGACCCAGTACTTC. It encodes CASSLGAGGAEQETQYF. The full variable domain, with the rest looked up from reference TRBV5-8 and TRBJ2-5, is EAGVTQSPTHLIKTRGQQATLRCSPISGHTSVYWYQQALGLGLQFLLWYDEGEERNRGNFPPRFSGRQFPNYSSELNVNALELEDSALYLCASSLGAGGAEQETQYFGPGTRLLVL.

The V call is TRBV29-1, the J call TRBJ1-2; TRBD1 matches 8 bases. CDR1 is SQVTM, CDR2 ANQGSEA, per germline. The CDR3 spans 12 residues. After removal of 7 bases from V and 5 bases from J, the junction contained 6 bases not matched to a gene. In DNA, the CDR3 is TGCAGCGAGGGGACAGGTGATTATGGCTACACCTTC. Its protein product is CSEGTGDYGYTF.

The table lists this clone with a few counts. Within the sample, other DNA sequences also encode this same CDR3. V is TRBV7-2 and J is TRBJ2-3; unclear D gene. Germline V lookup: CDR1 SGHTA, CDR2 FQGNSA. The V end lost 5 bases, the J end lost 1 base, and 10 bases lay between the germline ends. The CDR3 is made up of 14 amino acids. In DNA, the CDR3 is TGTGCCAGCAGCCCATCCCGGGGCACAGATACGCAGTATTTT. It translates to CASSPSRGTDTQYF.

This chain uses TRBV19 with TRBJ2-5; tentatively, D is TRBD1 (5 bases). The V gene lost 3 bases and the J gene lost 4 bases, with 9 bases spanning the gap. Germline values: CDR1 LNHDA, CDR2 SQIVND (reference sequence). The CDR3 runs 13 residues. In DNA, the CDR3 is TGTGCCAGTAGTATTGGCCAGGGAGAGACCCAGTACTTC. Translating it yields CASSIGQGETQYF.

The J gene is TRBJ2-3, the V gene TRBV29-1, with TRBD2 matching 16 bases. The CDR3 totals 15 residues. Germline CDR1 reads SQVTM; CDR2 reads ANQGSEA. After removal of 6 bases from V and 5 bases from J, the junction contained 5 bases not matched to a gene. Here the CDR3 reads CSVGLAGGPGDTQYF. The DNA for the CDR3 is TGCAGCGTGGGACTAGCGGGGGGGCCCGGAGATACGCAGTATTTT.

The chain carries TRBV7-9 and TRBJ2-3, with D maybe TRBD1 (5 bases). CDR1 SEHNR and CDR2 FQNEAQ come from the germline V gene (reference sequence). The V end lost 5 bases, the J end lost 5 bases, and 8 bases lay between the germline ends. The CDR3 consists of 12 residues. The CDR3 DNA is TGTGCCAGCAGCCTAGGGGAAGATACGCAGTATTTT. Amino acids: CASSLGEDTQYF.

Only a few counts were recorded for this clone. This rearrangement joins TRBV29-1 to TRBJ1-2; 12 nucleotides line up with TRBD1. This CDR3 contains 14 residues. The junction had 8 bases not matched to a gene; V was cut back by 8 bases and J by 4 bases. The germline CDR1 and CDR2 sequences are SQVTM and ANQGSEA. The CDR3 spells CSSGQGASGYGYTF. CDR3 DNA: TGCAGCTCGGGACAGGGGGCCTCAGGCTATGGCTACACCTTC. Drawing the rest from reference TRBV29-1 and TRBJ1-2, the complete variable domain is SAVISQKPSRDICQRGTSLTIQCQVDSQVTMMFWYRQQPGQSLTLIATANQGSEATYESGFVIDKFPISRPNLTFSTLTVSNMSPEDSSIYLCSSGQGASGYGYTFGSGTRLTVV.

This clone was seen more than once but under ten times. The chain combines TRBV7-9 with TRBJ2-3; 8 positions agree with TRBD2. CDR1 and CDR2 from the germline V gene are SEHNR and FQNEAQ (reference sequence). CDR3 length: 17 amino acids. Trimming removed 3 bases from V and 6 bases from J; junction bases left unmatched: 14. The CDR3 spells CASSFLGGAGALDTQYF. CDR3 bases: TGTGCCAGCAGCTTCCTTGGAGGAGCGGGGGCCTTGGATACGCAGTATTTT.

This clone was observed a handful of times. V is TRBV27 and J is TRBJ2-7; D may correspond to TRBD1 or TRBD2 (5 bases each). The V gene's germline CDR1 is MNHEY and CDR2 SMNVEV (reference sequence). The CDR3 contains 16 residues. With 3 bases removed from V and 5 bases from J, the gap between germline ends came to 20 bases. CDR3 DNA sequence: TGTGCCAGCAGTTTCATTATAGCAGGGCCGAGGGACGAGCAGTACTTC. Its protein is CASSFIIAGPRDEQYF.

This clone was observed a handful of times. The rearrangement links TRBV5-1 to TRBJ2-5; 11 nucleotides match TRBD1. From germline, CDR1 is SGHRS and CDR2 YFSETQ. Trimming at V came to 4 bases and at J to 4 bases, leaving 3 bases not matched to a gene. There are 14 residues in the CDR3. DNA of the CDR3: TGCGCCAGCAGCCACGGGACAGGGGGAGAGACCCAGTACTTC. As protein: CASSHGTGGETQYF.

The J gene is TRBJ1-3, the V gene TRBV5-6, with D perhaps matching TRBD1 (5 bases). The CDR3 length is 16 residues. V shed 0 bases and J shed 0 bases, with 10 bases lying between them. Germline values: CDR1 SGHDT, CDR2 YYEEEE. CDR3 region: CASSLVGVDSGNTIYF. Here the CDR3 DNA reads TGTGCCAGCAGCTTGGTGGGGGTAGACTCTGGAAACACCATATATTTT.

This chain uses TRBV7-2 with TRBJ2-3; D is unclear. Germline V CDR1 and CDR2: SGHTA, FQGNSA. The ends were cut back, 5 bases at V and 1 base at J, with 13 bases in the middle. The CDR3 loop spans 15 amino acids. The CDR3 region has the DNA TGTGCCAGCAGCCCTACAAGGGTGGGCACAGATACGCAGTATTTT. Amino acid sequence: CASSPTRVGTDTQYF.

This clone was counted many times. The chain is built from TRBV6-5 and TRBJ1-4; D unclear. The CDR3 is 13 amino acids. V was clipped by 2 bases and J by 8 bases, with 9 bases between them. Germline V CDR1 and CDR2: MNHEY, SVGAGI. The CDR3 here is CASSYEGGEKLFF. The CDR3, as DNA: TGTGCCAGCAGTTACGAGGGTGGCGAAAAACTGTTTTTT.

This rearrangement joins TRBV7-2 to TRBJ1-6; the D gene is possibly TRBD1 (5 bases). The length of the CDR3 is 14 residues. V was shortened by 4 bases and J by 6 bases, with 10 bases between the two germline ends. Germline CDR1 is SGHTA and CDR2 is FQGNSA. The CDR3 nucleotides read TGTGCCAGCAGCTGGGGGGGAGCTAATTCACCCCTCCACTTT. The encoded protein is CASSWGGANSPLHF.

This clone was recorded a few times. This rearrangement joins TRBV4-3 to TRBJ2-2; 7 bases fit TRBD2. The germline CDR1 and CDR2 sequences are LGHNA and YSLEER. The V gene end was trimmed by 1 base and the J gene end by 1 base; junction bases not matched to a gene: 6. This CDR3 is built from 17 residues. In DNA form, the CDR3 reads TGCGCCAGCAGCCAAGCCTCCCAGCGGGGGAACACCGGGGAGCTGTTTTTT. This codes for CASSQASQRGNTGELFF.

This clone appeared a few times. The chain couples TRBV5-6 to TRBJ1-6, with D maybe TRBD1 (5 bases). CDR1 is SGHDT, CDR2 YYEEEE, per germline. Trimming left V 3 bases short and J 6 bases short, with 10 bases between. This CDR3 comprises 14 residues. CDR3 nucleotides: TGTGCCAGCAGCTGGGAGGGGCTTAATTCACCCCTCCACTTT. It translates to CASSWEGLNSPLHF.

This clone was seen more than once but under ten times. The chain has TRBV11-2 and TRBJ1-5; no firm D call. Germline V gives CDR1 SGHAT, CDR2 FQNNGV. The CDR3 totals 13 residues. Trimming stripped 1 base from V and 3 bases from J, with 4 bases between. The CDR3 nucleotides read TGTGCCAGCAGCTTAGGACTCAATCAGCCCCAGCATTTT. This translates into CASSLGLNQPQHF.

The chain links TRBV28 to TRBJ2-3; D could derive from TRBD1 or TRBD2 (5 bases each). The CDR3 has 15 amino acids. Germline V CDR1 and CDR2: MDHEN, SYDVKM. V was trimmed by 3 bases and J by 4 bases, leaving 14 bases between them. CDR3 loop: CASSLGPVKPDTQYF. The DNA for the CDR3 is TGTGCCAGCAGTTTGGGACCGGTCAAGCCAGATACGCAGTATTTT. The full variable domain, with the rest looked up from reference TRBV28 and TRBJ2-3, is DVKVTQSSRYLVKRTGEKVFLECVQDMDHENMFWYRQDPGLGLRLIYFSYDVKMKEKGDIPEGYSVSREKKERFSLILESASTNQTSMYLCASSLGPVKPDTQYFGPGTRLTVL.

This clone was seen more than once but under ten times. This rearrangement joins TRBV6-6 to TRBJ2-1, with a possible D match to TRBD2 (6 bases). Germline V lookup: CDR1 MNHNY, CDR2 SVGAGI (reference sequence). Trimming shortened V by 5 bases and J by 7 bases, and 12 bases separated the two germline ends. The CDR3 covers 13 residues. In nucleotides, the CDR3 is TGTGCCAGCAGTCCGGGACTCCTGAATGAGCAGTTCTTC. Encoded protein: CASSPGLLNEQFF.

This chain's CDR3 is CASSLQASGYGYTF. The CDR3, as DNA: TGTGCCAGCAGCTTACAGGCATCGGGCTATGGCTACACCTTC. V gene TRBV7-2 combines with J gene TRBJ1-2; D gene uncertain. The V end lost 2 bases, the J end lost 4 bases, and 11 bases lay between the germline ends. The CDR3 is made up of 14 amino acids. Germline values: CDR1 SGHTA, CDR2 FQGNSA.

This clone showed up just a few times. V usage is TRBV7-9 and J usage is TRBJ2-3; TRBD2 matches at 11 bases. From germline, CDR1 is SEHNR and CDR2 FQNEAQ (reference sequence). J was trimmed by 6 bases and V by 5 bases; bases with no gene match: 4. The CDR3 runs to 14 residues. CDR3 in amino acids: CASSRGTSGDTQYF. DNA for the CDR3: TGTGCCAGCAGCCGAGGGACTAGCGGCGATACGCAGTATTTT.

This clone was seen just once. The CDR3 loop reads CASSSGARGNQETQYF. The DNA for the CDR3 is TGTGCCAGCAGCTCAGGAGCCAGGGGCAACCAAGAGACCCAGTACTTC. This rearrangement joins TRBV7-2 to TRBJ2-5, with D maybe TRBD1 (6 bases). The CDR3 consists of 16 residues. V was clipped by 4 bases and J by 0 bases, with 15 bases between them. Germline lookup yields CDR1 SGHTA and CDR2 FQGNSA.

This clone appeared a few times. This chain joins TRBV6-5 and TRBJ1-6, with D tentatively TRBD1 (5 bases). Per germline, CDR1 MNHEY and CDR2 SVGAGI. The CDR3 length is 14 residues. V dropped 6 bases and J dropped 7 bases, with 13 bases sitting between them. The CDR3 coding sequence is TGTGCCAGCAGCCGGACACAGGAGAATTCACCCCTCCACTTT. Translated: CASSRTQENSPLHF.

This clone was detected only a few times. The rearrangement uses TRBV28 and TRBJ1-1, with TRBD1 as a possible D gene (6 bases). V gave up 3 bases and J gave up 7 bases, with 9 bases separating them. From germline, CDR1 is MDHEN and CDR2 SYDVKM. This CDR3 is built from 12 residues. CDR3: CASSFGQLEAFF. The CDR3 DNA sequence: TGTGCCAGCAGTTTCGGACAGCTTGAAGCTTTCTTT.

The chain links TRBV6-5 to TRBJ1-2, with 7 bases aligning to TRBD1. The CDR3 contains 15 residues. CDR1 and CDR2 from the germline V gene are MNHEY and SVGAGI. The junction had 7 bases not matched to a gene; V was cut back by 2 bases and J by 4 bases. The CDR3 region has the DNA TGTGCCAGCAGTTACGGTTCAGGGGGAGGCTATGGCTACACCTTC. It is translated as CASSYGSGGGYGYTF.

This clone appeared a few times. V gene TRBV7-2 combines with J gene TRBJ1-6; 10 bases are a match to TRBD1. V shed 7 bases, J shed 8 bases, and the junction held 8 bases outside the gene matches. Germline CDR1 and CDR2: SGHTA and FQGNSA. The CDR3 consists of 15 residues. The CDR3 DNA sequence: TGTGCCAGCACCATAGGGACAGGGGAGGATTCACCCCTCCACTTT. Its translation: CASTIGTGEDSPLHF.